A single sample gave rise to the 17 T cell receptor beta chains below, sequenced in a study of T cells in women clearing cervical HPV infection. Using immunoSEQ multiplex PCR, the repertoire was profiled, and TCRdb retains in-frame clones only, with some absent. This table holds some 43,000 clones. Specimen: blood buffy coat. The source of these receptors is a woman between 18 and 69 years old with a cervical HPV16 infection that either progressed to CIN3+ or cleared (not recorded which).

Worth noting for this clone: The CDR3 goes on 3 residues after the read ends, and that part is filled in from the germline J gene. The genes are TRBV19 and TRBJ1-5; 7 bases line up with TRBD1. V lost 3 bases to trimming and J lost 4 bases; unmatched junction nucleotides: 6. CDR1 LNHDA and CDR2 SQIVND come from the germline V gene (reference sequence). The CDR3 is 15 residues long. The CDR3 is CASSMQGGGNQPQHF. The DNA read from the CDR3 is TGTGCCAGTAGTATGCAAGGGGGCGGGAATCAGCCC.

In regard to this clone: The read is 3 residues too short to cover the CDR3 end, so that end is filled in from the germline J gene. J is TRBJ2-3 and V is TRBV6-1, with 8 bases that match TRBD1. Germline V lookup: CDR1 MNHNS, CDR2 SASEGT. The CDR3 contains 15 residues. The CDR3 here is CASSATTGVDQPQYF. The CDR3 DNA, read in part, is TGTGCCAGCAGTGCTACGACAGGGGTAGATCAGCCG.

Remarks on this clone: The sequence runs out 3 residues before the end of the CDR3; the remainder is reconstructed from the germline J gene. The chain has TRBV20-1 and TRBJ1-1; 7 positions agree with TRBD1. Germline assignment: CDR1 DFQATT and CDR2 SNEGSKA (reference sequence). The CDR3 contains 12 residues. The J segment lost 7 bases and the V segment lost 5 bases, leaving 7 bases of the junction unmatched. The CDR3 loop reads CSAGQGVYEAFF. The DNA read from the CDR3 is TGCAGTGCTGGTCAGGGGGTATATGAA.

The CDR3 protein is CASREGLGADTQYF. The sequenced CDR3 bases are TGCGCCAGCAGAGAGGGACTGGGGGCGGATACG. The V and J genes are TRBV10-1 and TRBJ2-3, with D tentatively TRBD1 or TRBD2 (6 bases each). The read comes to an end 3 residues before the CDR3 does, leaving the germline J gene to fill in the end. CDR3 size: 14 residues. V dropped 6 bases and J dropped 6 bases, with 16 bases sitting between them. CDR1 is WNHNN, CDR2 SYGVQD, per germline (reference sequence).

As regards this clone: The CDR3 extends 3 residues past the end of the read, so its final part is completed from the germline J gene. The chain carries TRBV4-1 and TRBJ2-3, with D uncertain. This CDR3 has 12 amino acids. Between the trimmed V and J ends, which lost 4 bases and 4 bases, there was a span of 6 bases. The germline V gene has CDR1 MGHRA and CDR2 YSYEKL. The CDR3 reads CASSPPADTQYF. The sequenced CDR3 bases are TGCGCCAGCAGCCCCCCGGCAGATACG.

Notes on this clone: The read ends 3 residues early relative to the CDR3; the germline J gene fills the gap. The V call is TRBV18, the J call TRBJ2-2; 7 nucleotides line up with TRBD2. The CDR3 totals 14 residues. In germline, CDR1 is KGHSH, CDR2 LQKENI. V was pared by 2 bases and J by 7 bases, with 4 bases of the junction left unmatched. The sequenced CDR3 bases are TGTGCCAGCTCACCAGGGACTACCATCGGGGAG. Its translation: CASSPGTTIGE. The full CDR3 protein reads CASSPGTTIGELFF.

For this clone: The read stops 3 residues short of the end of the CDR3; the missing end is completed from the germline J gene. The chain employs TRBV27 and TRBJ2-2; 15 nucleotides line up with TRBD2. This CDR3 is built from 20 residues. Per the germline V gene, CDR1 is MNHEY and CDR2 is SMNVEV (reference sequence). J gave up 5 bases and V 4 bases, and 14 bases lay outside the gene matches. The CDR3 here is CASSSSGLAGGPGRTGELFF. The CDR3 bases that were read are TGTGCCAGCAGTTCATCCGGACTAGCGGGGGGGCCGGGCAGGACCGGGGAG.

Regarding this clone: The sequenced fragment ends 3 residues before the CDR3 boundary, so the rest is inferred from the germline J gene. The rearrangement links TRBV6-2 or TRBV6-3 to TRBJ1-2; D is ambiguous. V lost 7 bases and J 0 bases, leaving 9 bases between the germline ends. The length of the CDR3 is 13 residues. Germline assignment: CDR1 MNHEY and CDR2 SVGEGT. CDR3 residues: CASTDTANYGYTF. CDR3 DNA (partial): TGTGCCAGCACCGATACTGCTAACTATGGC.

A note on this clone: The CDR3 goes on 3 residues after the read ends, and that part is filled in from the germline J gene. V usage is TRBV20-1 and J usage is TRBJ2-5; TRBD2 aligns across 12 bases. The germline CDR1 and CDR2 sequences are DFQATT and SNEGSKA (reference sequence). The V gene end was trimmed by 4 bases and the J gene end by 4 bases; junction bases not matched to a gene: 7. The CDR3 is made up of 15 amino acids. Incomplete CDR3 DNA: TGCAGTGCTAAAAAACTAGCGGGGGGAGGAGAGACC. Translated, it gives CSAKKLAGGGET. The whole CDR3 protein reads CSAKKLAGGGETQYF.

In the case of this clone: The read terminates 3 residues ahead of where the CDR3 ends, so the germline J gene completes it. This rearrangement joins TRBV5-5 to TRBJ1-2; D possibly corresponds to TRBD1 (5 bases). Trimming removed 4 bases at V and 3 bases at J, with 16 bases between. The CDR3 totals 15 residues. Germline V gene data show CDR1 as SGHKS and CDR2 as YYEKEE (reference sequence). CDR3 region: CASSQGWGRDYGYTF. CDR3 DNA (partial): TGTGCCAGCAGCCAGGGATGGGGTAGGGACTATGGC.

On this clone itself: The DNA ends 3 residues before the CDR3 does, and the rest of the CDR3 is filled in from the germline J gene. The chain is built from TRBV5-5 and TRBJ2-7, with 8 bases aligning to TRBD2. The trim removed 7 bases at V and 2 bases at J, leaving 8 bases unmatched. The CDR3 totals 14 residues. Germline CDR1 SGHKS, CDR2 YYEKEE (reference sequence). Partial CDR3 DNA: TGTGCCAGCCGGCGCGGGGGGACTGCCTACGAG. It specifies CASRRGGTAYE. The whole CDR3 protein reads CASRRGGTAYEQYF.

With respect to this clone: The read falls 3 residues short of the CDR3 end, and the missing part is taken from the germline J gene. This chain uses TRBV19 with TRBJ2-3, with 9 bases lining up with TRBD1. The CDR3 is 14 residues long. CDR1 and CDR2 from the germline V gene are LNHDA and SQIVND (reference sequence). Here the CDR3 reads CASSPTGGYQPQYF. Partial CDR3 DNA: TGTGCCAGTAGTCCGACAGGGGGGTATCAGCCG.

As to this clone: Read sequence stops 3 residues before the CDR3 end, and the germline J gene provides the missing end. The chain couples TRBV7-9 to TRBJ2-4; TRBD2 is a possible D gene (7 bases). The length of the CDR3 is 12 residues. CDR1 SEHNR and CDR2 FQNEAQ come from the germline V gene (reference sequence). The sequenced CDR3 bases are TGTGCCAGCAGCCCCCCGGGGGGCGGT. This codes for CASSPPGGG. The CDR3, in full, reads CASSPPGGGQYF. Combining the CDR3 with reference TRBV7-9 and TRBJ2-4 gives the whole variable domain DTGVSQNPRHKITKRGQNVTFRCDPISEHNRLYWYRQTLGQGPEFLTYFQNEAQLEKSRLLSDRFSAERPKGSFSTLEIQRTEQGDSAMYLCASSPPGGGQYFGAGTRLSVL.

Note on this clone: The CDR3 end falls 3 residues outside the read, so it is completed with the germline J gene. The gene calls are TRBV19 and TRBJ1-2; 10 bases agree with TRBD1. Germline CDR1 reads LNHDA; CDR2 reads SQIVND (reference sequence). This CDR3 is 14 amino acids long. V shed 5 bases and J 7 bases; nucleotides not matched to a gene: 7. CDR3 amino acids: CASSPTGQGVGYTF. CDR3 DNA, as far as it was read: TGTGCCAGTAGTCCGACAGGACAGGGGGTTGGC.

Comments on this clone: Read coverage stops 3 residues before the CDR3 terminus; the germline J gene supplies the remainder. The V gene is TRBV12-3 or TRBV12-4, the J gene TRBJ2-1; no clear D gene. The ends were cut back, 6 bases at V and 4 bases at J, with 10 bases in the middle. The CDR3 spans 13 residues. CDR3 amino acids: CASRQPMYNEQFF. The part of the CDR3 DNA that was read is TGTGCCAGCAGACAGCCAATGTACAATGAG.

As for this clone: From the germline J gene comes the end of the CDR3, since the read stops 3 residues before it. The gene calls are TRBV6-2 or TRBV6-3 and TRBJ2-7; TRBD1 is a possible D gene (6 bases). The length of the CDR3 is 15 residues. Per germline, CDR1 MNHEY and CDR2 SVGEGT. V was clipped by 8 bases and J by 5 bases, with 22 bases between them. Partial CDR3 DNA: TGTGCCAGCCGGGCGACAGGCGCAGCCATCAACGAG. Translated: CASRATGAAINE. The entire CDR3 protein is CASRATGAAINEQYF.

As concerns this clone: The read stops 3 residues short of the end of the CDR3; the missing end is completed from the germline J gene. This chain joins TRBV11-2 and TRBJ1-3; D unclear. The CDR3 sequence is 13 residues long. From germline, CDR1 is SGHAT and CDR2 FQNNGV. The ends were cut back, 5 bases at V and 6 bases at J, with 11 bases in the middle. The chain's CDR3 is CASSPGIENTIYF. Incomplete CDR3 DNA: TGTGCCAGCAGCCCCGGTATTGAAAACACC.